This T cell receptor (beta chain) came from a study of molecular identifiers for immune sequencing clone quantification. TCRdb reprocessed the PCR reads via MiXCR and lists one record per CDR3 protein. The sample contains under 800,000 distinct CDR3 sequences, about 25% of which appear only once. This clonotype was seen a handful of times. The receptor was isolated from a human donor in good health. Some libraries in this study had Jurkat cell RNA spiked in. The specimen sequenced was naive CD8+ T cells from blood, with Jurkat cell RNA spiked in. Sample subset: FACS-sorted CD8+CD4-CCR7+CD45RA+ naive T cells.

The CDR3 loop reads CASSIWSTDTQYF. Here the CDR3 DNA reads TGTGCCAGCAGCATTTGGTCTACAGATACGCAGTATTTT. The chain is built from TRBV12-3 or TRBV12-4 and TRBJ2-3; D gene uncertain. The V end was cut by 6 bases, the J end by 3 bases, with 10 bases between. This CDR3 is built from 13 residues.